This passage covers 22 T cell receptor beta chains from one sample sequenced in a study of cytomegalovirus exposure and HLA in healthy donors. Only in-frame clones appear in the TCRdb table, and some are missing; sequencing was by immunoSEQ multiplex PCR. The table lists 82,000 or so clones, around 94% of them singletons, with about 0.61% in the top ten. The sample consisted of PBMCs. These TCRs come from a man between 18 and 29 years old in good health and CMV-seronegative.

The J gene is TRBJ1-5, the V gene TRBV6-6; the match to TRBD1 covers 10 bases. The germline V gene encodes CDR1 MNHNY and CDR2 SVGAGI (reference sequence). The CDR3 sequence is 14 residues long. V was pared by 8 bases and J by 6 bases, with 7 bases of the junction left unmatched. CDR3: CASRSRTGGQPQHF. DNA of the CDR3: TGTGCCAGCCGCTCCAGGACAGGGGGTCAGCCCCAGCATTTT.

The chain carries TRBV7-9 and TRBJ2-7, with TRBD2 as a possible D gene (6 bases). The CDR3 extends over 16 amino acids. V shed 5 bases and J shed 3 bases, with 20 bases lying between them. CDR1 is SEHNR, CDR2 FQNEAQ, per germline (reference sequence). The CDR3 nucleotides are TGTGCCAGCAGCCGGGGGAGGTCTCCAGACTACTACGAGCAGTACTTC. It translates to CASSRGRSPDYYEQYF.

The V and J genes are TRBV20-1 and TRBJ1-2; 8 nucleotides line up with TRBD1. The CDR3 length is 10 residues. V was clipped by 5 bases and J by 9 bases; unmatched bases: 2. Germline CDR1 reads DFQATT; CDR2 reads SNEGSKA (reference sequence). CDR3 nucleotides: TGCAGTGCTTGGGACAGGAGCTACACCTTC. Residues: CSAWDRSYTF.

The genes are TRBV9 and TRBJ2-2, with 12 bases lining up with TRBD2. Germline values: CDR1 SGDLS, CDR2 YYNGEE. V lost 5 bases and J lost 2; bases outside the gene matches: 7. This CDR3 region has 17 residues. CDR3 amino acids: CASSATSGSRNTGELFF. In DNA, the CDR3 is TGTGCCAGCAGTGCGACTAGCGGGAGTCGAAACACCGGGGAGCTGTTTTTT.

The chain couples TRBV4-3 to TRBJ1-2; 8 positions match TRBD1. The V and J ends lost 3 bases and 0 bases, in that order; junction bases with no gene match: 6. Germline values: CDR1 LGHNA, CDR2 YSLEER. This CDR3 comprises 16 residues. In DNA form, the CDR3 reads TGCGCCAGCAGCCAGGGGACAGGCGACACTAACTATGGCTACACCTTC. Protein: CASSQGTGDTNYGYTF.

The chain couples TRBV18 to TRBJ2-3; a weak D match, TRBD1 (6 bases). Trimming removed 3 bases at V and 2 bases at J, with 15 bases between. Germline assignment: CDR1 KGHSH and CDR2 LQKENI. The CDR3 sequence is 16 residues long. CDR3 in amino acids: CASSPYNQGSTDTQYF. Written as DNA, the CDR3 is TGTGCCAGCTCACCTTATAACCAGGGGTCCACAGATACGCAGTATTTT.

This CDR3 reads CASRGDRVSGQPQHF. CDR3 DNA: TGTGCCAGCAGGGGGGACAGGGTGTCTGGTCAGCCCCAGCATTTT. V usage is TRBV2 and J usage is TRBJ1-5, with TRBD1 matching over 9 bases. With 6 bases clipped from V and 6 bases from J, the junction kept 9 bases outside the gene matches. Germline CDR1 SNHLY, CDR2 FYNNEI. This CDR3 region has 15 residues.

This clone has a single count. The chain has TRBV29-1 and TRBJ2-5; 7 bases agree with TRBD2. Losses at the gene ends were 8 bases for V and 2 bases for J; bases not matched to a gene: 5. Germline V lookup: CDR1 SQVTM, CDR2 ANQGSEA. This CDR3 is 12 amino acids long. The CDR3: CSTSGKQETQYF. The CDR3, as DNA: TGCAGCACGAGCGGGAAGCAAGAGACCCAGTACTTC.

This clone was seen only once. The chain combines TRBV5-4 with TRBJ2-2; maybe TRBD2 (5 bases). Germline V lookup: CDR1 SGHNT, CDR2 YYREEE (reference sequence). V was cut by 1 base and J by 0 bases, with 10 bases left in between. This CDR3 spans 16 amino acids. The CDR3, as DNA: TGTGCCAGCAGCTTGAATGGGAGTCCGAACACCGGGGAGCTGTTTTTT. It codes for CASSLNGSPNTGELFF.

CDR3 nucleotides: TGTGCCAGCAGCTTAGGGGGGGACACTGAAGCTTTCTTT. This gives the protein CASSLGGDTEAFF. The chain couples TRBV11-1 to TRBJ1-1, with D tentatively TRBD1 (5 bases). This CDR3 is 13 amino acids long. The germline V gene encodes CDR1 SGHAT and CDR2 FQDESV (reference sequence). The germline V and J ends were trimmed by 1 base and 3 bases, with 6 bases remaining between them.

This chain connects TRBV5-5 to TRBJ1-5, with D possibly matching TRBD1 (6 bases). Trimming left V 1 base short and J 6 bases short, with 11 bases between. This CDR3 is built from 14 residues. Germline lookup yields CDR1 SGHKS and CDR2 YYEKEE (reference sequence). DNA for the CDR3: TGTGCCAGCAGCTTGCAGGGGCTCGGTCAGCCCCAGCATTTT. It is translated as CASSLQGLGQPQHF.

The chain couples TRBV11-3 to TRBJ1-1; D gene ambiguous. Germline CDR1 SGHNT, CDR2 YENEEA. This CDR3 comprises 11 residues. Trimming pared 4 bases from V and 7 bases from J, leaving 7 bases between. The CDR3 sequence: CASSSGGEAFF. The CDR3 DNA is TGTGCCAGCAGCTCAGGTGGTGAAGCTTTCTTT.

This chain connects TRBV10-3 to TRBJ1-3; 7 positions match TRBD1. The CDR3 is 15 amino acids. The J segment lost 3 bases and the V segment lost 8 bases, leaving 10 bases of the junction unmatched. Germline V gene lookup returns CDR1 ENHRY and CDR2 SYGVKD. CDR3 sequence reads: CAISATGSRGNTIYF. The CDR3 bases are TGTGCCATCTCGGCGACAGGGAGTCGTGGAAACACCATATATTTT.

The genes are TRBV27 and TRBJ2-7; D is possibly TRBD1 (6 bases). With 5 bases removed from V and 3 bases from J, the gap between germline ends came to 14 bases. The germline gives CDR1 MNHEY, CDR2 SMNVEV (reference sequence). The CDR3 spans 14 residues. CDR3: CASSPRGAGYEQYF. The CDR3 region has the DNA TGTGCCAGCAGTCCCAGGGGAGCTGGCTACGAGCAGTACTTC.

The chain uses TRBV18 and TRBJ2-3; TRBD2 might be the D (7 bases). V was trimmed by 1 base and J by 2 bases, leaving 16 bases between them. CDR3 length equals 17 residues. Germline CDR1 is KGHSH and CDR2 is LQKENI. The chain's CDR3 is CASSPRPGGETTDTQYF. The CDR3 DNA reads TGTGCCAGCTCACCACGCCCGGGGGGCGAAACCACAGATACGCAGTATTTT.

This chain uses TRBV4-1 with TRBJ1-1; a possible D gene is TRBD1 (6 bases). This CDR3 contains 13 residues. Trimming removed 2 bases at V and 5 bases at J, with 9 bases between. The germline V gene encodes CDR1 MGHRA and CDR2 YSYEKL. CDR3: CASSQNTGTEAFF. CDR3 nucleotide sequence: TGCGCCAGCAGCCAAAATACAGGGACTGAAGCTTTCTTT.

The chain has TRBV7-3 and TRBJ2-3; TRBD2 might be the D (6 bases). This CDR3 is 17 amino acids long. V dropped 5 bases and J dropped 4 bases, with 22 bases sitting between them. Per germline, CDR1 SGHTA and CDR2 FQGTGA. The CDR3 DNA follows: TGTGCCAGCAGCCGAGGGGTGACTAGGGACGGTGCAGATACGCAGTATTTT. It is translated as CASSRGVTRDGADTQYF. The whole variable domain, remainder taken from reference TRBV7-3 and TRBJ2-3, is GAGVSQTPSNKVTEKGKYVELRCDPISGHTALYWYRQSLGQGPEFLIYFQGTGAADDSGLPNDRFFAVRPEGSVSTLKIQRTERGDSAVYLCASSRGVTRDGADTQYFGPGTRLTVL.

The V call is TRBV9, the J call TRBJ2-7, with 7 bases matching TRBD1. J was trimmed by 4 bases and V by 3 bases; bases with no gene match: 7. The CDR3 spans 14 residues. Germline V CDR1 and CDR2: SGDLS, YYNGEE. CDR3 region: CASSADRARYEQYF. For the CDR3, the DNA is TGTGCCAGCAGCGCCGACAGGGCCCGATACGAGCAGTACTTC.

This clone was counted once. The chain carries TRBV19 and TRBJ1-1; D uncertain. V dropped 7 bases and J dropped 3 bases, with 9 bases sitting between them. The CDR3 consists of 12 residues. Germline V lookup: CDR1 LNHDA, CDR2 SQIVND (reference sequence). The CDR3 loop reads CASTREYTEAFF. CDR3 sequence (DNA): TGTGCCAGTACCCGGGAATACACTGAAGCTTTCTTT.

The chain has TRBV7-6 and TRBJ2-7; D unclear. Germline loops: CDR1 SGHVS, CDR2 FNYEAQ. V lost 5 bases and J lost 0, with 11 bases in between. The CDR3 has 14 residues. The CDR3 DNA sequence: TGTGCCAGCAGCCCCCGAAAGAGCTCCTACGAGCAGTACTTC. Its translation is CASSPRKSSYEQYF. Together with reference TRBV7-6 and TRBJ2-7, the CDR3 gives the full variable domain: GAGVSQSPRYKVTKRGQDVALRCDPISGHVSLYWYRQALGQGPEFLTYFNYEAQQDKSGLPNDRFSAERPEGSISTLTIQRTEQRDSAMYRCASSPRKSSYEQYFGPGTRLTVT.

V is TRBV14 and J is TRBJ2-7; the D gene is possibly TRBD1 (5 bases). Trimming stripped 2 bases from V and 2 bases from J, with 10 bases between. The V gene's germline CDR1 is SGHDN and CDR2 FVKESK. This CDR3 contains 14 residues. DNA of the CDR3: TGTGCCAGCAGCCAACAGGGCCCAGCCTACGAGCAGTACTTC. This codes for CASSQQGPAYEQYF.

The V and J genes are TRBV6-4 and TRBJ2-2, with 7 bases lining up with TRBD1. The CDR3 has 18 amino acids. The V and J ends lost 4 bases and 4 bases, in that order; junction bases with no gene match: 15. The germline V gene encodes CDR1 MRHNA and CDR2 SNTAGT. In DNA form, the CDR3 reads TGTGCCAGCAGTGCTGGTTCTTCGCACAGGGGATTCACCGGGGAGCTGTTTTTT. Translated, it gives CASSAGSSHRGFTGELFF.